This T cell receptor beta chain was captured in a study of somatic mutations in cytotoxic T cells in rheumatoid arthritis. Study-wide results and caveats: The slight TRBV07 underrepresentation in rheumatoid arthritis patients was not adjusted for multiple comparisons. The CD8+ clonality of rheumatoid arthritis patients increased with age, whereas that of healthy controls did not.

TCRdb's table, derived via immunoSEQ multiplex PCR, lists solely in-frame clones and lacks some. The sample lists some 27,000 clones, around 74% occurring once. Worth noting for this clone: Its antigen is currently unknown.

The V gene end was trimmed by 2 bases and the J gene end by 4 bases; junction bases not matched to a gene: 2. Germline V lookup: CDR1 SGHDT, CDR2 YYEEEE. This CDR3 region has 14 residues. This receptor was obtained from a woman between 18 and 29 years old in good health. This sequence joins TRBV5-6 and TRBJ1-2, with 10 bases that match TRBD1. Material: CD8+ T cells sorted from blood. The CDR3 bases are TGTGCCAGCAGCTTTGGGACAGGGGCCTATGGCTACACCTTC. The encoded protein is CASSFGTGAYGYTF.